This T cell receptor beta chain is drawn from a study of cytomegalovirus exposure and HLA in healthy donors. Findings of the study overall: A few chains tied to CMV proved CMV antigen-specific in vitro. Most observed TCR sequences were rare, whereas some public TCRs were detected in many donors. There were over 150 TCR beta chains listed as cytomegalovirus-associated.

Germline V CDR1 and CDR2: SGHDN, FVKESK. Trimming cost V 2 bases and J 0 bases, with 11 bases left between them. The CDR3 is made up of 17 amino acids. In its sample, this clone was seen once. The antigen is unknown. Profiling relied on immunoSEQ multiplex PCR, and the TCRdb table lists in-frame clones only, not all of them. This table holds roughly 190,000 clones, about 89% found once. The donors were part of the 120-subject validation cohort, which stood apart from the approximately 700-subject first cohort. Sequencing input: PBMCs. The sequence was collected from a man between 25 and 39 years old in good health and CMV-seropositive. This chain connects TRBV14 to TRBJ2-6; tentative D call: TRBD2 (5 bases). The CDR3 nucleotides are TGTGCCAGCAGCCAAAGGCCGGGGAGCTCTGGGGCCAACGTCCTGACTTTC. It is translated as CASSQRPGSSGANVLTF.